Below are 18 T cell receptor beta chains sequenced from a single sample in a study of T cell changes during pregnancy in multiple sclerosis. Only in-frame clones appear in the TCRdb table, and some are missing; sequencing was by immunoSEQ multiplex PCR. The data contain tens of thousands of clones, around 92% of them singletons. Sequences were derived from peripheral blood, sampled in the second trimester of pregnancy. These receptors all stem from a female donor in good health, enrolled as a control in a pregnancy study.

The chain uses TRBV28 and TRBJ2-7; a weak D match, TRBD1 (6 bases). V shed 1 base and J shed 3 bases, with 10 bases lying between them. The CDR3 consists of 14 residues. Germline V gene sequence: CDR1 MDHEN, CDR2 SYDVKM. The CDR3 loop reads CASSLSGQSYEQYF. CDR3 nucleotides: TGTGCCAGCAGTTTATCAGGACAGAGCTACGAGCAGTACTTC.

The chain carries TRBV30 and TRBJ2-2; D gene uncertain. V was pared by 3 bases and J by 6 bases, with 5 bases between. This CDR3 is built from 11 residues. Per the germline V gene, CDR1 is GTSNPN and CDR2 is SVGIG (reference sequence). The DNA of the CDR3 is TGTGCCTGGAGCGTGTCCGGGGAGCTGTTTTTT. Its translation is CAWSVSGELFF. The full variable domain, in which reference TRBV30 and TRBJ2-2 provide the parts outside the CDR3, is SQTIHQWPATLVQPVGSPLSLECTVEGTSNPNLYWYRQAAGRGLQLLFYSVGIGQISSEVPQNLSASRPQDRQFILSSKKLLLSDSGFYLCAWSVSGELFFGEGSRLTVL.

The gene calls are TRBV6-7 and TRBJ2-5; D ambiguous. Being an ORF, TRBV6-7 has a function that is uncertain. V shed 6 bases and J shed 0 bases, with 8 bases lying between them. The CDR3 length is 13 residues. CDR3 in DNA: TGTGCCAGCAGAGTAACTTACCAAGAGACCCAGTACTTC. Protein product: CASRVTYQETQYF.

This sequence joins TRBV6-5 and TRBJ1-2, with 9 bases identical to TRBD1. Unmatched junction bases numbered 9, after V lost 0 bases and J lost 7 bases. Per germline, CDR1 MNHEY and CDR2 SVGAGI. The CDR3 runs 16 residues. CDR3 DNA sequence: TGTGCCAGCAGTTACTCGGGACAGGGAAACCTTGGTGGCTACACCTTC. It codes for CASSYSGQGNLGGYTF.

The CDR3 loop is CASSPTRATNSGNTIYF. The CDR3 bases are TGTGCCAGCTCACCAACGAGGGCTACAAACTCTGGAAACACCATATATTTT. This sequence joins TRBV18 and TRBJ1-3; no clear D. Trimming left V 2 bases short and J 0 bases short, with 14 bases between. Germline V lookup: CDR1 KGHSH, CDR2 LQKENI. The CDR3 runs 17 residues. The variable domain in full, with the rest retrieved from reference TRBV18 and TRBJ1-3, is NAGVMQNPRHLVRRRGQEARLRCSPMKGHSHVYWYRQLPEEGLKFMVYLQKENIIDESGMPKERFSAEFPKEGPSILRIQQVVRGDSAAYFCASSPTRATNSGNTIYFGEGSWLTVV.

The V and J genes are TRBV12-5 and TRBJ2-5, with D possibly TRBD1 on 5 matching bases. CDR1 is LGHNT, CDR2 FRNRAP, per germline. V lost 1 base to trimming and J lost 5 bases, with 8 bases between them. There are 13 residues in the CDR3. The CDR3 spells CASGLAPGETQYF. The CDR3 region has the DNA TGTGCTAGTGGTTTGGCCCCAGGGGAGACCCAGTACTTC.

This chain joins TRBV4-2 and TRBJ2-2; 11 bases agree with TRBD1. The trim removed 1 base at V and 5 bases at J, leaving 6 bases unmatched. CDR1 and CDR2 (germline): LGHNA, YNFKEQ. The CDR3 extends over 17 amino acids. DNA for the CDR3: TGTGCCAGCAGCCAAGTAGGACAGGGGGCTGGGACCGGGGAGCTGTTTTTT. Residues: CASSQVGQGAGTGELFF.

The chain is built from TRBV5-5 and TRBJ2-5; 8 bases line up with TRBD2. Germline lookup yields CDR1 SGHKS and CDR2 YYEKEE (reference sequence). CDR3 length: 14 residues. Germline trimming cut 3 bases from V and 5 bases from J; bases unmatched to any gene: 6. CDR3 bases: TGTGCCAGCAGCTCGGGACTAGACTGGGAGACCCAGTACTTC. Amino acid sequence: CASSSGLDWETQYF.

The rearrangement joins TRBV7-2 to TRBJ2-1; 10 nucleotides match TRBD1. From germline, CDR1 is SGHTA and CDR2 FQGNSA. J lost 1 base, V lost 5 bases, and 5 bases had no gene match. The CDR3 consists of 16 residues. This chain's CDR3 is CASSQRQGASYNEQFF. The DNA of the CDR3 is TGTGCCAGCAGCCAAAGACAGGGGGCATCCTACAATGAGCAGTTCTTC.

This chain uses TRBV2 with TRBJ2-7; 11 bases line up with TRBD2. Germline CDR1 reads SNHLY; CDR2 reads FYNNEI. Germline trimming cut 3 bases from V and 5 bases from J; bases unmatched to any gene: 0. The CDR3 is 13 residues long. CDR3 bases: TGTGCCAGCAGTGAGGGACTAGCGGACGAGCAGTACTTC. Translated, it gives CASSEGLADEQYF.

The J gene is TRBJ1-1, the V gene TRBV18; 8 nucleotides align to TRBD1. V shed 6 bases, J shed 0 bases, and the junction held 3 bases outside the gene matches. The CDR3 length is 14 residues. Germline V gene data show CDR1 as KGHSH and CDR2 as LQKENI. DNA for the CDR3: TGTGCCAGCTCTCCAGGGGGCATGAACACTGAAGCTTTCTTT. Encoded protein: CASSPGGMNTEAFF.

The DNA of the CDR3 is TGTGCCAGCTCACCGAGTACAGGCGACTATGGCTACACCTTC. Translation: CASSPSTGDYGYTF. This chain connects TRBV18 to TRBJ1-2; a weak D match, TRBD1 (5 bases). Trimming left V 3 bases short and J 3 bases short, with 11 bases between. This CDR3 spans 14 amino acids. Per the germline V gene, CDR1 is KGHSH and CDR2 is LQKENI. Full variable domain (outside the CDR3, taken from reference TRBV18 and TRBJ1-2): NAGVMQNPRHLVRRRGQEARLRCSPMKGHSHVYWYRQLPEEGLKFMVYLQKENIIDESGMPKERFSAEFPKEGPSILRIQQVVRGDSAAYFCASSPSTGDYGYTFGSGTRLTVV.

The chain links TRBV7-2 to TRBJ2-3, with D unclear. This CDR3 has 14 amino acids. Germline V gives CDR1 SGHTA, CDR2 FQGNSA. The V gene lost 2 bases and the J gene lost 3 bases, with 9 bases spanning the gap. CDR3: CASSLSRSTDTQYF. CDR3 coding DNA: TGTGCCAGCAGCTTATCCCGTTCGACAGATACGCAGTATTTT.

The gene calls are TRBV11-2 and TRBJ1-5; 12 bases line up with TRBD1. The J segment lost 6 bases and the V segment lost 1 base, leaving 4 bases of the junction unmatched. Germline V lookup: CDR1 SGHAT, CDR2 FQNNGV. The CDR3 spans 16 residues. In DNA, the CDR3 is TGTGCCAGCAGCTTAGGGGGACAGGGGGCCGGTCAGCCCCAGCATTTT. Translated, it gives CASSLGGQGAGQPQHF.

This chain joins TRBV5-1 and TRBJ2-6; TRBD1 might be the D (5 bases). V was trimmed by 0 bases and J by 2 bases, leaving 6 bases between them. Germline V CDR1 and CDR2: SGHRS, YFSETQ. CDR3 size: 15 residues. CDR3 residues: CASSLEGAGANVLTF. The CDR3 region has the DNA TGCGCCAGCAGCTTGGAAGGGGCTGGGGCCAACGTCCTGACTTTC.

The rearrangement uses TRBV6-1 and TRBJ2-7; the D is unclear. Per the germline V gene, CDR1 is MNHNS and CDR2 is SASEGT. With 7 bases removed from V and 2 bases from J, the gap between germline ends came to 15 bases. This CDR3 is built from 14 residues. CDR3 loop: CASISGRLTYEQYF. DNA of the CDR3: TGTGCCAGCATTTCAGGCCGTCTCACCTACGAGCAGTACTTC.

The chain combines TRBV28 with TRBJ1-4; D gene ambiguous. The CDR3 runs 12 residues. Trimming cost V 5 bases and J 8 bases, with 9 bases left between them. Germline CDR1 MDHEN, CDR2 SYDVKM. CDR3 DNA: TGTGCCAGCAGTGGGCTACGGGAAAAACTGTTTTTT. Translated: CASSGLREKLFF.

This clone showed up just a few times. Here the CDR3 reads CASRRGQGVDYGYTF. CDR3 nucleotide sequence: TGTGCCAGCAGGAGAGGGCAGGGGGTAGACTATGGCTACACCTTC. The chain carries TRBV9 and TRBJ1-2; TRBD1 agrees at 7 bases. Germline CDR1 and CDR2: SGDLS and YYNGEE. The CDR3 loop spans 15 amino acids. V was pared by 5 bases and J by 3 bases, with 10 bases of the junction left unmatched.